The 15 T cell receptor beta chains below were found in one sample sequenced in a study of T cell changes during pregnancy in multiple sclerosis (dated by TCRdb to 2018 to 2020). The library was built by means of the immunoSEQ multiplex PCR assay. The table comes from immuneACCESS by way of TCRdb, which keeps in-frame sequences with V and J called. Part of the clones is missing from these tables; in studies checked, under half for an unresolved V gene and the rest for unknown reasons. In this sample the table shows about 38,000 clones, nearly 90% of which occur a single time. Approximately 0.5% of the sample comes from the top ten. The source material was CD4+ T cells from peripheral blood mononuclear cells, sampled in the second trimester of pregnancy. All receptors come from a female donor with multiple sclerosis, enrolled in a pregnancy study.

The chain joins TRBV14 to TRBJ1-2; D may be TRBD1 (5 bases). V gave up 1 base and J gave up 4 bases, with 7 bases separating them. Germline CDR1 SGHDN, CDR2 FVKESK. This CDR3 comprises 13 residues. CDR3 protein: CASSQGQPYGYTF. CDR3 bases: TGTGCCAGCAGCCAAGGACAGCCCTATGGCTACACCTTC.

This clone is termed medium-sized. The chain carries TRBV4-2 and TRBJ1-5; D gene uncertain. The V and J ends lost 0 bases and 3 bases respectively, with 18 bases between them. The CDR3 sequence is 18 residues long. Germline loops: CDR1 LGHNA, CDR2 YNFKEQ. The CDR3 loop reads CASSQEVRGFSDNQPQHF. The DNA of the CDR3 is TGTGCCAGCAGCCAAGAGGTTCGAGGGTTCAGTGACAATCAGCCCCAGCATTTT.

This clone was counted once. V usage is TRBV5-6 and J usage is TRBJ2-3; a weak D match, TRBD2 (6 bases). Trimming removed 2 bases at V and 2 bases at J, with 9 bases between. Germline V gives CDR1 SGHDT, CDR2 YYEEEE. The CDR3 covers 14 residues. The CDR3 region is CASSFSGTTDTQYF. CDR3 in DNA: TGTGCCAGCAGCTTTAGCGGTACCACAGATACGCAGTATTTT.

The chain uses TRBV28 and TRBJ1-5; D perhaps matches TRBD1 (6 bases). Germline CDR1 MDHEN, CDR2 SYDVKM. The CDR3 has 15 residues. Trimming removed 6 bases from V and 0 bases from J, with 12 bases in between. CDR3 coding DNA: TGTGCCAGCAGACCACAGGGAGTTAGCAATCAGCCCCAGCATTTT. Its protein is CASRPQGVSNQPQHF.

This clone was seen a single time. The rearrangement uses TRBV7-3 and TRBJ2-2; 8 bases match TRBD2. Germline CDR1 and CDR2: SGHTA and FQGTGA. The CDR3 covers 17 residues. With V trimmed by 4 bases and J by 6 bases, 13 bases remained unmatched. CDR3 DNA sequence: TGTGCCAGCAGCTCGGGCTGGGGCGGGAGGTCCCCCGGGGAGCTGTTTTTT. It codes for CASSSGWGGRSPGELFF.

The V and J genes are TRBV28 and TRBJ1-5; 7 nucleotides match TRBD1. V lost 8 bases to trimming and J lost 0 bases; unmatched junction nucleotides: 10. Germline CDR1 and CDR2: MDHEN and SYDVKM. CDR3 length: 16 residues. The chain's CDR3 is CASELGGAVSNQPQHF. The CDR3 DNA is TGTGCCAGCGAGTTAGGGGGCGCGGTTAGCAATCAGCCCCAGCATTTT.

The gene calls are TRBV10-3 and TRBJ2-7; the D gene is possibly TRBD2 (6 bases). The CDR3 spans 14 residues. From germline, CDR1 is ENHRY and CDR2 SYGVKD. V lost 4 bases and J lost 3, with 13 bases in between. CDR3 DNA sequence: TGTGCCATCAGTGGCGGGTTGCGGGGCTACGAGCAGTACTTC. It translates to CAISGGLRGYEQYF.

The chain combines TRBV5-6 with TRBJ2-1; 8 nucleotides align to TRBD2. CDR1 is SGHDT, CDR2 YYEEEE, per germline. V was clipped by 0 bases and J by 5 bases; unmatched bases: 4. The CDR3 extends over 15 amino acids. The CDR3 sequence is CASSLVLAANNEQFF. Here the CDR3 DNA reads TGTGCCAGCAGCTTGGTACTAGCGGCTAACAATGAGCAGTTCTTC.

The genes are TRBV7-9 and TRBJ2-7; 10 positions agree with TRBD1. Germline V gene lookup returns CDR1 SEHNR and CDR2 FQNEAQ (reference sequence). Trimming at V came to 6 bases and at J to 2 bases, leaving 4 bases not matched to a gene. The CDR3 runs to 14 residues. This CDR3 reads CASRPGTGAYEQYF. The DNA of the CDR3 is TGTGCCAGCAGACCCGGGACAGGGGCCTACGAGCAGTACTTC. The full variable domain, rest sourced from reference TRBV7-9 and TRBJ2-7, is DTGVSQNPRHKITKRGQNVTFRCDPISEHNRLYWYRQTLGQGPEFLTYFQNEAQLEKSRLLSDRFSAERPKGSFSTLEIQRTEQGDSAMYLCASRPGTGAYEQYFGPGTRLTVT.

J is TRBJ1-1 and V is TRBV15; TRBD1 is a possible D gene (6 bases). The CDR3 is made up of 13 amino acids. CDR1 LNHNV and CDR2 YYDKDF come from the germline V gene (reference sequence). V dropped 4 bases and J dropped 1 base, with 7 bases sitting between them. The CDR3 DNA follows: TGTGCCACCAGCACAGGGGCGAACACTGAAGCTTTCTTT. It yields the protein CATSTGANTEAFF. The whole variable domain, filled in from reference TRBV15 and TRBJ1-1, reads DAMVIQNPRYQVTQFGKPVTLSCSQTLNHNVMYWYQQKSSQAPKLLFHYYDKDFNNEADTPDNFQSRRPNTSFCFLDIRSPGLGDTAMYLCATSTGANTEAFFGQGTRLTVV.

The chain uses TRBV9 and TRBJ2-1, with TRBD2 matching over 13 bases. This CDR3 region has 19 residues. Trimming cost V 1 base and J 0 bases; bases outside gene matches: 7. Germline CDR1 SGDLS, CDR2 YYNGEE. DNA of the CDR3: TGTGCCAGCAGCGTACCGGGACTAGCGGGACTGAGCTCCTACAATGAGCAGTTCTTC. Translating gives CASSVPGLAGLSSYNEQFF.

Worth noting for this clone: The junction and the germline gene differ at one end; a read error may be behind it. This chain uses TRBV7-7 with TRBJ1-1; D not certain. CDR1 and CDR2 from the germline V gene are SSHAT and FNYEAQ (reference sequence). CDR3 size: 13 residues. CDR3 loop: CASSLDLNTEAFF. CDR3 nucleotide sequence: TGTGCTAGCAGCTTAGATCTTAACACTGAAGCTTTCTTT.

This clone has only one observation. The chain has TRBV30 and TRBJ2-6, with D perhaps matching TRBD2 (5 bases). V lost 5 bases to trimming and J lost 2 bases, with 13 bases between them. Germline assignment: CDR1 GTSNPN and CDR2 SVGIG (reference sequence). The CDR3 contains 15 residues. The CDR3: CAWGPGSPGANVLTF. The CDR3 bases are TGTGCCTGGGGACCGGGGTCCCCTGGGGCCAACGTCCTGACTTTC.

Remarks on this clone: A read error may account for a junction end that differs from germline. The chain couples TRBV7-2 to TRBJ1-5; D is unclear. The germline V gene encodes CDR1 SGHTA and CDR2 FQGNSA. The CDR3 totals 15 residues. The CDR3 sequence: CASSTEPYSNQSQHF. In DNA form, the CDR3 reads TGTGCCAGCAGCACCGAGCCATATAGCAATCAGTCCCAGCATTTT.

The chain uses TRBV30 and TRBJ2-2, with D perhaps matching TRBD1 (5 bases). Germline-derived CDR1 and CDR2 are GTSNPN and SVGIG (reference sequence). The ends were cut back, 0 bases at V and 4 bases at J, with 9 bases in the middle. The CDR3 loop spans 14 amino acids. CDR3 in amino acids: CAWSVEGVTGELFF. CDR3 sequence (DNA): TGTGCCTGGAGTGTAGAAGGGGTCACCGGGGAGCTGTTTTTT.